These 12 T cell receptor beta chains were sequenced from one sample in a study of T cells of healthy individuals. TCRdb used MiXCR to reprocess the 5' RACE reads, holding one entry per CDR3 protein. Counted here are 90,000 to 100,000 distinct CDR3 sequences, roughly 18% occurring once; the ten biggest clones make up 6.2%. These receptors came from a human donor in good health.

This clonotype was observed a few times. This rearrangement joins TRBV9 to TRBJ2-3, with 11 bases aligning to TRBD2. V dropped 0 bases and J dropped 10; count of bases not matched to a gene: 7. The CDR3 totals 15 residues. Looked up from germline, CDR1 is SGDLS and CDR2 is YYNGEE. In DNA form, the CDR3 reads TGTGCCAGCAGCGTAGATAGCGGGGGGGACAGCGCGCAGTATTTT. Translation: CASSVDSGGDSAQYF.

The table lists this clonotype with a few counts. V usage is TRBV28 and J usage is TRBJ2-6; D is uncertain. Germline-derived CDR1 and CDR2 are MDHEN and SYDVKM. This CDR3 contains 15 residues. The V end lost 1 base, the J end lost 0 bases, and 4 bases lay between the germline ends. DNA of the CDR3: TGTGCCAGCAGTTTATCGGGCTCTGGGGCCAACGTCCTGACTTTC. It translates to CASSLSGSGANVLTF.

Only one count was recorded for this clonotype. V gene TRBV20-1 combines with J gene TRBJ1-5; D is unclear. The length of the CDR3 is 14 residues. In germline, CDR1 is DFQATT, CDR2 SNEGSKA (reference sequence). Trimming pared 0 bases from V and 2 bases from J, leaving 8 bases between. The CDR3 bases are TGCAGTGCTAGAGATCGGTCCGGCAATCAGCCCCAGCATTTT. Protein product: CSARDRSGNQPQHF.

This clonotype was counted ten times or more. The chain employs TRBV19 and TRBJ1-6, with D perhaps matching TRBD1 (6 bases). Deletions cut 3 bases from V and 13 bases from J, with 13 bases between. Germline V lookup: CDR1 LNHDA, CDR2 SQIVND (reference sequence). This CDR3 region has 13 residues. The CDR3 sequence is CASSMGQPRPLHF. DNA of the CDR3: TGTGCCAGTAGTATGGGACAACCGAGGCCCCTCCACTTT.

The rearrangement links TRBV6-5 to TRBJ1-1, with D possibly matching TRBD1 (5 bases). Per the germline V gene, CDR1 is MNHEY and CDR2 is SVGAGI. The CDR3 consists of 15 residues. V was trimmed by 5 bases and J by 4 bases, leaving 17 bases between them. This CDR3 is CASSRRPIQGTEAFF. In DNA, the CDR3 is TGTGCCAGCAGTCGGCGACCAATTCAGGGCACTGAAGCTTTCTTT.

This clonotype has more than one count but fewer than ten. The rearrangement joins TRBV28 to TRBJ2-7; a possible D gene is TRBD1 (6 bases). V gave up 6 bases and J gave up 3 bases, with 12 bases separating them. CDR1 and CDR2 from the germline V gene are MDHEN and SYDVKM. The CDR3 loop spans 13 amino acids. The CDR3 protein is CASRPQGHYEQYF. Written as DNA, the CDR3 is TGTGCCAGCAGGCCACAGGGTCACTACGAGCAGTACTTC.

In this sample, this clonotype turned up a few times. The chain is built from TRBV4-3 and TRBJ1-1; the D gene is possibly TRBD1 (5 bases). The germline V and J ends were trimmed by 4 bases and 0 bases, with 12 bases remaining between them. This CDR3 has 15 amino acids. Germline CDR1 LGHNA, CDR2 YSLEER. For the CDR3, the DNA is TGCGCCAGCAGCCTCCAGGGCGGGGTGAACACTGAAGCTTTCTTT. Its translation is CASSLQGGVNTEAFF.

The chain has TRBV20-1 and TRBJ1-1; D is unclear. CDR1 DFQATT and CDR2 SNEGSKA come from the germline V gene (reference sequence). This CDR3 has 14 residues. V lost 5 bases and J 2 bases, leaving 15 bases between the germline ends. The CDR3: CSAGNRRLNTEAFF. The CDR3 region has the DNA TGCAGTGCTGGGAACAGACGTCTCAACACTGAAGCTTTCTTT.

This sequence joins TRBV28 and TRBJ1-3, with a weak D call TRBD1 (5 bases). V was cut by 6 bases and J by 4 bases, with 13 bases left in between. Per germline, CDR1 MDHEN and CDR2 SYDVKM. The CDR3 runs to 14 residues. CDR3 region: CASRSGTEGNTIYF. Written as DNA, the CDR3 is TGTGCCAGCAGGTCCGGGACCGAAGGAAACACCATATATTTT.

This clonotype was observed a handful of times. The chain combines TRBV20-1 with TRBJ2-7; D ambiguous. Trimming shortened V by 2 bases and J by 3 bases, and 11 bases separated the two germline ends. The length of the CDR3 is 13 residues. Germline CDR1 is DFQATT and CDR2 is SNEGSKA (reference sequence). The CDR3 region is CSARFQPNYEQYF. DNA of the CDR3: TGCAGTGCTAGATTCCAGCCTAACTACGAGCAGTACTTC.

Ten or more counts support this clonotype. The rearrangement uses TRBV29-1 and TRBJ2-3; maybe TRBD1 (5 bases). Trimming took off 8 bases at V and 0 bases at J, with 15 bases between the two ends. CDR1 and CDR2 from the germline V gene are SQVTM and ANQGSEA. The CDR3 has 14 residues. Written as DNA, the CDR3 is TGCAGCCCTCAGACAGCGCTGAGCACAGATACGCAGTATTTT. Its translation: CSPQTALSTDTQYF.

This clonotype has just a few counts. This chain connects TRBV18 to TRBJ2-5, with D hard to call. The CDR3 length is 13 residues. The germline V gene has CDR1 KGHSH and CDR2 LQKENI. V dropped 3 bases and J dropped 7 bases, with 12 bases sitting between them. The CDR3 DNA reads as TGTGCCAGCTCACCCCCCGGCGCCGGGACCCAGTACTTC. Protein sequence: CASSPPGAGTQYF.